This T cell receptor beta chain originates from a study of blood T cell repertoires in COVID-19. Study summary: Acute and convalescent COVID-19 specimens originated in the United States, Italy and Spain. The cDNA or gDNA used as material had been derived from T cells, B-cell-depleted T cells, or PBMCs.

In the authors' workflow: Nucleated cell counts were estimated from reference gene primer amplification. Clones were sequenced by immunoSEQ multiplex PCR, and TCRdb holds only the in-frame ones, with some missing. Clonal size and the V and J genes are those of that table, whereas D and trimming came from the DNA. The sample has 95,000 to 150,000 clones, 82% seen once; the top ten hold 4% to 5.5%. Sequencing was carried out using peripheral blood. The receptor was isolated from a woman in her sixties or seventies with acute or convalescent COVID-19.

The CDR3 sequence: CAISENRDEQFF. The DNA for the CDR3 is TGTGCCATCAGTGAGAACAGGGATGAGCAGTTCTTC. V and J are TRBV10-3 and TRBJ2-1; D might be TRBD1 (6 bases). The CDR3 extends over 12 amino acids. Trimming took off 2 bases at V and 8 bases at J, with 7 bases between the two ends. Germline CDR1 ENHRY, CDR2 SYGVKD.